The entry that follows covers one T cell receptor beta chain sequence. The data are from a study of technical replicates of blood from several donors. Some clones are missing from TCRdb's copy, which holds only in-frame ones; the method was immunoSEQ multiplex PCR. The data contain tens of thousands of clones, nearly 97% of them singletons. Source material: T cells isolated from PBMCs. The receptor was isolated from a human donor in good health.

The CDR3 loop is CASSFQGGSGELFF. The CDR3 nucleotides read TGCGCCAGCAGCTTCCAGGGCGGGAGCGGGGAGCTGTTTTTT. V is TRBV5-1 and J is TRBJ2-2; TRBD2 matches 7 bases. Germline CDR1 SGHRS, CDR2 YFSETQ. The CDR3 runs 14 residues. The ends lost 2 bases at V and 7 bases at J; junction bases unmatched: 5.